The rows below give T cell receptor beta chains drawn from one sample of a study of CD8+ T cells in alopecia areata. This table comes from immunoSEQ multiplex PCR, and its TCRdb copy is limited to in-frame clones, with some not included. Of over 150,000 clones listed, 55% to 75% were seen once; the top ten hold 13% to 15%. The sample in question was CD4+ T cells sorted from blood, obtained at week 24, from a patient treated with tofacitinib. The receptors derive from a human donor with alopecia areata. The CDR3 runs from the conserved cysteine through the conserved F or W. Fields, in order: J gene, clone size, V gene, CDR3 length, D gene, CDR3 DNA, CDR3 protein. A D gene is named only where the DNA matches it firmly. Only some rows state a clone size, as once, few, many or a class for expanded clones.

j_call: TRBJ1-5; clone_size: few; v_call: TRBV4-1; cdr3_length: 16; d_call: -; cdr3_nt: TGCGCCAGCAGCCAAACATCGTTATTGGTCAATCAGCCCCAGCATTTT; cdr3_aa: CASSQTSLLVNQPQHF
j_call: TRBJ1-6; clone_size: -; v_call: TRBV30; cdr3_length: 15; d_call: -; cdr3_nt: TGTGCCTGGAGTGGTCATGGGGCCGGTAATTCACCCCTCCACTTT; cdr3_aa: CAWSGHGAGNSPLHF
j_call: TRBJ2-6; clone_size: few; v_call: TRBV9; cdr3_length: 18; d_call: -; cdr3_nt: TGTGCCAGCAGCGTAGGAGGATGGGCCAAGGCTGGGGCCAACGTCCTGACTTTC; cdr3_aa: CASSVGGWAKAGANVLTF
j_call: TRBJ1-5; clone_size: few; v_call: TRBV30; cdr3_length: 14; d_call: TRBD1; cdr3_nt: TGTGCCTGGAGTATGGGACAGGTAGATCAGCCCCAGCATTTT; cdr3_aa: CAWSMGQVDQPQHF
j_call: TRBJ2-1; clone_size: -; v_call: TRBV6-5; cdr3_length: 16; d_call: -; cdr3_nt: TGTGCCAGCAGTTACCGGCCCGCCGCAGGTTGGAATGAGCAGTTCTTC; cdr3_aa: CASSYRPAAGWNEQFF
j_call: TRBJ1-1; clone_size: -; v_call: TRBV7-8; cdr3_length: 13; d_call: -; cdr3_nt: TGTGCCAGCAGCTTAGATACAGACACTGAAGCTTTCTTT; cdr3_aa: CASSLDTDTEAFF
j_call: TRBJ2-7; clone_size: many; v_call: TRBV7-2; cdr3_length: 13; d_call: -; cdr3_nt: TGTGCCAGCAGCTTAGGTTGGGACAAGGCAGAGTACTTC; cdr3_aa: CASSLGWDKAEYF
j_call: TRBJ1-2; clone_size: -; v_call: TRBV30; cdr3_length: 13; d_call: TRBD1; cdr3_nt: TGTGCCTGGAGTGGAGGGACAGTCTATGGCTACACCTTC; cdr3_aa: CAWSGGTVYGYTF
j_call: TRBJ1-1; clone_size: few; v_call: TRBV25-1; cdr3_length: 15; d_call: TRBD1; cdr3_nt: TGTGCCAGCAGTGAATCACACAGGGGGAACACTGAAGCTTTCTTT; cdr3_aa: CASSESHRGNTEAFF
j_call: TRBJ2-2; clone_size: -; v_call: TRBV15; cdr3_length: 18; d_call: -; cdr3_nt: TGTGCCACCAGCAGAGGACGGCTTGGTAGTTACTACACCGGGGAGCTGTTTTTT; cdr3_aa: CATSRGRLGSYYTGELFF
j_call: TRBJ1-6; clone_size: -; v_call: TRBV19; cdr3_length: 14; d_call: -; cdr3_nt: TGTGCCAGTAGTATCGGCGGGACGGTCTCACCCCTCCACTTT; cdr3_aa: CASSIGGTVSPLHF
j_call: TRBJ2-3; clone_size: -; v_call: TRBV29-1; cdr3_length: 13; d_call: -; cdr3_nt: TGCAGCGTTGAGGGAAGGAGCACAGATACGCAGTATTTT; cdr3_aa: CSVEGRSTDTQYF
j_call: TRBJ2-3; clone_size: -; v_call: TRBV11-2; cdr3_length: 15; d_call: -; cdr3_nt: TGTGCCAGCAGCTTAGAGACCACTAGGACAGATACGCAGTATTTT; cdr3_aa: CASSLETTRTDTQYF
j_call: TRBJ2-5; clone_size: -; v_call: TRBV5-1; cdr3_length: 14; d_call: -; cdr3_nt: TGCGCCAGCAGCTTGGGTCCGTCGCAAGAGACCCAGTACTTC; cdr3_aa: CASSLGPSQETQYF
j_call: TRBJ2-1; clone_size: once; v_call: TRBV6-5; cdr3_length: 14; d_call: TRBD2; cdr3_nt: TGTGCCAGCAGTTACAGCGGGGGGCACAATGAGCAGTTCTTC; cdr3_aa: CASSYSGGHNEQFF
j_call: TRBJ2-5; clone_size: -; v_call: TRBV20-1; cdr3_length: 11; d_call: -; cdr3_nt: TGCAGTGCTAGTGTGGGGGAGACCCAGTACTTC; cdr3_aa: CSASVGETQYF
j_call: TRBJ1-1; clone_size: -; v_call: TRBV12-5; cdr3_length: 14; d_call: -; cdr3_nt: TGTGCTAGTGGTTTGGTTACAGGGCCCACTGAAGCTTTCTTT; cdr3_aa: CASGLVTGPTEAFF
j_call: TRBJ1-5; clone_size: -; v_call: TRBV19; cdr3_length: 14; d_call: -; cdr3_nt: TGTGCCAGTAAGGGGGAGCCACGGACTCAGCCCCAGCATTTT; cdr3_aa: CASKGEPRTQPQHF
j_call: TRBJ2-7; clone_size: few; v_call: TRBV14; cdr3_length: 14; d_call: -; cdr3_nt: TGTGCCAGCAGCCCTTCCGTCCTTTCTTACGAGCAGTACTTC; cdr3_aa: CASSPSVLSYEQYF
j_call: TRBJ2-5; clone_size: -; v_call: TRBV30; cdr3_length: 11; d_call: -; cdr3_nt: TGTGCCTGGAGTGGTCCGGGGACCCAGTACTTC; cdr3_aa: CAWSGPGTQYF
j_call: TRBJ2-3; clone_size: -; v_call: TRBV29-1; cdr3_length: 14; d_call: TRBD1; cdr3_nt: TGCAGCGTGGGGGCTGGGACAGACACAGATACGCAGTATTTT; cdr3_aa: CSVGAGTDTDTQYF
j_call: TRBJ2-7; clone_size: -; v_call: TRBV7-2; cdr3_length: 13; d_call: -; cdr3_nt: TGTGCCAGCAGCTTACCGTCGCGTTACGAGCAGTACTTC; cdr3_aa: CASSLPSRYEQYF
j_call: TRBJ2-2; clone_size: few; v_call: TRBV6-1; cdr3_length: 14; d_call: -; cdr3_nt: TGTGCCATCCGCCTGGGGCAGAACACCGGGGAGCTGTTTTTT; cdr3_aa: CAIRLGQNTGELFF
j_call: TRBJ1-4; clone_size: few; v_call: TRBV4-1; cdr3_length: 15; d_call: TRBD1; cdr3_nt: TGCGCCAGCACGGGACAGGGGCTTCGTAATGAAAAACTGTTTTTT; cdr3_aa: CASTGQGLRNEKLFF
j_call: TRBJ1-5; clone_size: few; v_call: TRBV29-1; cdr3_length: 14; d_call: -; cdr3_nt: TGCAGCGTCTCCGGGGGCGGTAGCAATCAGCCCCAGCATTTT; cdr3_aa: CSVSGGGSNQPQHF
j_call: TRBJ2-5; clone_size: -; v_call: TRBV5-4; cdr3_length: 14; d_call: TRBD2; cdr3_nt: TGTGCCAGCAGCCCGGGACTATCACAAGAGACCCAGTACTTC; cdr3_aa: CASSPGLSQETQYF
j_call: TRBJ2-3; clone_size: -; v_call: TRBV29-1; cdr3_length: 12; d_call: -; cdr3_nt: TGCAGCGTCCGGCTACCCACAGATACGCAGTATTTT; cdr3_aa: CSVRLPTDTQYF
j_call: TRBJ2-5; clone_size: -; v_call: TRBV27; cdr3_length: 15; d_call: -; cdr3_nt: TGTGCCAGCCGGAGAGGGAATTCTAGGCAAGAGACCCAGTACTTC; cdr3_aa: CASRRGNSRQETQYF
j_call: TRBJ1-1; clone_size: few; v_call: TRBV5-5; cdr3_length: 15; d_call: -; cdr3_nt: TGTGCCAGCAGCCCCCGTCTTAACATGAACACTGAAGCTTTCTTT; cdr3_aa: CASSPRLNMNTEAFF
j_call: TRBJ1-2; clone_size: -; v_call: TRBV6-1; cdr3_length: 14; d_call: TRBD1; cdr3_nt: TGTGCCAGCAGGCCGACAGGGAGCTGGGATGGCTACACCTTC; cdr3_aa: CASRPTGSWDGYTF
j_call: TRBJ1-1; clone_size: -; v_call: TRBV27; cdr3_length: 16; d_call: -; cdr3_nt: TGTGCCAGCAGTTTCACTGGTGTGGGGATGGTCACTGAAGCTTTCTTT; cdr3_aa: CASSFTGVGMVTEAFF
j_call: TRBJ1-6; clone_size: few; v_call: TRBV15; cdr3_length: 14; d_call: -; cdr3_nt: TGTGCCACCAGCGAAGACCCGTCCAATTCACCCCTCCACTTT; cdr3_aa: CATSEDPSNSPLHF
j_call: TRBJ1-5; clone_size: -; v_call: TRBV25-1; cdr3_length: 14; d_call: TRBD1; cdr3_nt: TGTGCCAGCAGTGGGACAGGGAGCAATCAGCCCCAGCATTTT; cdr3_aa: CASSGTGSNQPQHF
j_call: TRBJ2-5; clone_size: -; v_call: TRBV2; cdr3_length: 15; d_call: -; cdr3_nt: TGTGCCAGCAGTCAAGGTGCCGGGTTCCAAGAGACCCAGTACTTC; cdr3_aa: CASSQGAGFQETQYF
j_call: TRBJ2-1; clone_size: -; v_call: TRBV5-6; cdr3_length: 16; d_call: TRBD1; cdr3_nt: TGTGCCAGCAGCTCCCGCATGACAGGGGCCTACAATGAGCAGTTCTTC; cdr3_aa: CASSSRMTGAYNEQFF
j_call: TRBJ2-5; clone_size: -; v_call: TRBV5-1; cdr3_length: 12; d_call: -; cdr3_nt: TGCGCCAGCAGCTTGGTCGGGGAGACCCAGTACTTC; cdr3_aa: CASSLVGETQYF
j_call: TRBJ2-5; clone_size: -; v_call: TRBV19; cdr3_length: 13; d_call: TRBD2; cdr3_nt: TGTGCCAGCGGGAGAAGCGGGGGGAAGACCCAGTACTTC; cdr3_aa: CASGRSGGKTQYF
j_call: TRBJ2-6; clone_size: few; v_call: TRBV29-1; cdr3_length: 12; d_call: -; cdr3_nt: TGCAGCGTTGAAGCGGGGGCCAACGTCCTGACTTTC; cdr3_aa: CSVEAGANVLTF
j_call: TRBJ1-1; clone_size: few; v_call: TRBV2; cdr3_length: 14; d_call: -; cdr3_nt: TGTGCCAGCATATGGACAGATCCCCGCACTGAAGCTTTCTTT; cdr3_aa: CASIWTDPRTEAFF
j_call: TRBJ2-4; clone_size: few; v_call: TRBV18; cdr3_length: 17; d_call: -; cdr3_nt: TGTGCCAGCTCACCGAGCGGACCAAATACGGCCAAAAACATTCAGTACTTC; cdr3_aa: CASSPSGPNTAKNIQYF
j_call: TRBJ2-3; clone_size: -; v_call: TRBV29-1; cdr3_length: 14; d_call: -; cdr3_nt: TGCAGCGTAGGTGGTTGGGGGGCTGGAGATACGCAGTATTTT; cdr3_aa: CSVGGWGAGDTQYF
j_call: TRBJ1-1; clone_size: -; v_call: TRBV14; cdr3_length: 15; d_call: -; cdr3_nt: TGTGCCAGCAGCCAAACGCAGGGTTGGGGTACTGAAGCTTTCTTT; cdr3_aa: CASSQTQGWGTEAFF
j_call: TRBJ2-7; clone_size: -; v_call: TRBV30; cdr3_length: 15; d_call: -; cdr3_nt: TGTGCCTGGAGTCTACCTAGATTGGGGTCCGACGAGCAGTACTTC; cdr3_aa: CAWSLPRLGSDEQYF
j_call: TRBJ1-2; clone_size: -; v_call: TRBV5-8; cdr3_length: 15; d_call: TRBD1; cdr3_nt: TGTGCCAGCAGCTTGGCGGGGACAGGGAACTATGGCTACACCTTC; cdr3_aa: CASSLAGTGNYGYTF
j_call: TRBJ2-7; clone_size: -; v_call: TRBV21-1; cdr3_length: 16; d_call: -; cdr3_nt: TGTGCCAGCAGCAAAGACCCCAGGGGGCGAATGCACGAGCAGTACTTC; cdr3_aa: CASSKDPRGRMHEQYF
j_call: TRBJ1-1; clone_size: -; v_call: TRBV29-1; cdr3_length: 14; d_call: -; cdr3_nt: TGCAGCGTTGGGCCCCAGGTAGCGGCAGTTGAAGCTTTCTTT; cdr3_aa: CSVGPQVAAVEAFF
j_call: TRBJ1-1; clone_size: -; v_call: TRBV2; cdr3_length: 11; d_call: -; cdr3_nt: TGTGCCAGCAGTGCTTCCACGGTGGCTTTCTTT; cdr3_aa: CASSASTVAFF
j_call: TRBJ1-4; clone_size: few; v_call: TRBV7-9; cdr3_length: 14; d_call: TRBD1; cdr3_nt: TGTGCCAGCAGCCCCACCCGGCAGGGGGACAAACTGTTTTTT; cdr3_aa: CASSPTRQGDKLFF
j_call: TRBJ2-6; clone_size: -; v_call: TRBV9; cdr3_length: 21; d_call: -; cdr3_nt: TGTGCCAGCAGCGTTTCGGTTGGGCCAGGACCTATTTCCTCTGGGGCCAACGTCCTGACTTTC; cdr3_aa: CASSVSVGPGPISSGANVLTF
j_call: TRBJ2-1; clone_size: -; v_call: TRBV29-1; cdr3_length: 15; d_call: -; cdr3_nt: TGCAGCGCCAACTCGGTGGGCTACACCCTCAATGAGCAGTTCTTC; cdr3_aa: CSANSVGYTLNEQFF